This T cell receptor (beta chain) comes out of a study of T cell repertoires in cytomegalovirus infection. Study at large: Signatures in public TCR beta sequences pointed to both CMV infection and matching HLA type. Study-level findings and limits: Dominating the ex vivo response were TCR beta clonotypes that were CMV-specific and HLA-C-restricted. Cumulative frequency (of public TCR beta family members) identified carriers of CMV plus the relevant HLA.

MiXCR, applied by TCRdb to the reads, yields one record per CDR3 protein. This table holds about 490,000 distinct CDR3 sequences, approximately 17% found once. The sample holds a few counts of this clonotype. Its antigen is currently unknown. CDR1 SGHTS and CDR2 YDEGEE come from the germline V gene. The CDR3 totals 16 residues. Trimming at V came to 4 bases and at J to 5 bases, leaving 11 bases not matched to a gene. The source is a human donor in good health (CMV status not recorded). Some clones in this sample may be carry-over from other donors' samples. Sequencing input: CD8+ T cells from PBMCs. V is TRBV5-8 and J is TRBJ2-1; 8 bases agree with TRBD2. The CDR3 DNA reads TGTGCCAGCAGCCGGGGGTCGGGGGGGCTTCACAATGAGCAGTTCTTC. Encoded protein: CASSRGSGGLHNEQFF.